These 25 T cell receptor beta chains were sequenced from one sample in a study of T cell clonality in common variable immunodeficiency. The repertoire was sequenced with immunoSEQ multiplex PCR; TCRdb's copy has only in-frame clones and lacks some. Observed in the sample are about 28,000 clones, none of them singletons. Findings and limits, study-wide: In common variable immunodeficiency, TCR beta chains reportedly carried fewer deletions and N-nucleotide insertions.

Antigens of these TCRs are unknown. Sequencing was carried out using peripheral blood mononuclear cells. These TCRs come from a human donor with common variable immunodeficiency.

This clone was recorded a few times. The read falls 3 residues short of the CDR3 end, and the missing part is taken from the germline J gene. This chain uses TRBV19 with TRBJ1-2, with a tentative D call TRBD1 (5 bases). Germline lookup yields CDR1 LNHDA and CDR2 SQIVND (reference sequence). This CDR3 is built from 15 residues. V was pared by 5 bases and J by 4 bases, with 17 bases between. The CDR3 here is CASSRIDSDPYGYTF. CDR3 DNA (partial): TGTGCCAGTAGTCGGATTGACAGTGACCCCTATGGC.

Concerning this clone itself: The observed sequence ends 3 residues before the CDR3 terminus, with the missing tail filled in from the germline J gene. The rearrangement links TRBV6-2 or TRBV6-3 to TRBJ1-1, with 8 positions matching TRBD1. The CDR3 runs to 16 residues. The trim removed 0 bases at V and 6 bases at J, leaving 9 bases unmatched. The germline V gene has CDR1 MNHEY and CDR2 SVGEGT. The chain's CDR3 is CASSYSKSRGPPEAFF. The sequenced CDR3 bases are TGTGCCAGCAGTTACTCCAAATCCAGGGGGCCGCCTGAA.

This clone was seen at least ten times. The read ends 3 residues early relative to the CDR3; the germline J gene fills the gap. The genes are TRBV6-1 and TRBJ1-2, with 7 bases fitting TRBD1. Germline CDR1 is MNHNS and CDR2 is SASEGT. The CDR3 loop spans 12 amino acids. CDR3 protein: CASSAQGGGYTF. Partial CDR3 DNA: TGTGCCAGCAGTGCGCAGGGGGGAGGC.

This clone was seen a handful of times. The read ends 3 residues before the CDR3 terminus; that terminus is restored from the germline J gene. The rearrangement links TRBV2 to TRBJ2-5; maybe TRBD2 (6 bases). Germline CDR1 reads SNHLY; CDR2 reads FYNNEI. The CDR3 is 16 residues long. The V gene lost 5 bases and the J gene lost 4 bases, with 20 bases spanning the gap. The CDR3 is CASSTMPGLRGETQYF. CDR3 DNA (partial): TGTGCCAGCAGTACAATGCCGGGTCTGCGGGGAGAGACC.

Points on this clone: Read data end 3 residues before the CDR3 end; the end is taken from the germline J gene. The chain recombines TRBV11-2 with TRBJ2-7; D possibly corresponds to TRBD2 (6 bases). Germline V gives CDR1 SGHAT, CDR2 FQNNGV. The germline V and J ends were trimmed by 5 bases and 2 bases, with 13 bases remaining between them. This CDR3 region has 14 residues. CDR3 protein: CASSPAGLTYEQYF. CDR3 DNA, as far as it was read: TGTGCCAGCAGCCCAGCGGGCCTCACCTACGAG.

This clone was detected only a few times. With the read ending 3 residues before the CDR3 end, the germline J gene is used to fill in that end. This chain joins TRBV19 and TRBJ1-5; 7 nucleotides align to TRBD1. The CDR3 length is 17 residues. Germline CDR1 and CDR2: LNHDA and SQIVND (reference sequence). Unmatched junction bases numbered 11, after V lost 6 bases and J lost 0 bases. The DNA read from the CDR3 is TGTGCCAGTAGATATAGGTCAGGGGGGAATAGCAATCAGCCC. Protein sequence: CASRYRSGGNSNQP. The full CDR3 sequence reads CASRYRSGGNSNQPQHF.

The part of the CDR3 DNA that was read is TGTGCCAGCAGCTTAGTTCTTCCAGCGGGACTATACAATGAG. Translated, it gives CASSLVLPAGLYNE. The entire CDR3 protein is CASSLVLPAGLYNEQFF. The V call is TRBV7-6, the J call TRBJ2-1, with TRBD2 matching 7 bases. The read halts 3 residues ahead of the CDR3 end, with the missing end drawn from the germline J gene. The CDR3 length is 17 residues. Germline trimming cut 1 base from V and 4 bases from J; bases unmatched to any gene: 10. Germline CDR1 reads SGHVS; CDR2 reads FNYEAQ.

In this sample, this clone turned up many times. The DNA ends 3 residues before the CDR3 does, and the rest of the CDR3 is filled in from the germline J gene. V is TRBV20-1 and J is TRBJ1-2; TRBD1 agrees at 8 bases. Germline CDR1 reads DFQATT; CDR2 reads SNEGSKA (reference sequence). This CDR3 region has 15 residues. Germline trimming cut 0 bases from V and 2 bases from J; bases unmatched to any gene: 5. The CDR3 loop reads CSARDPRTGNYGYTF. The part of the CDR3 DNA that was read is TGCAGTGCTAGAGATCCCCGGACAGGGAACTATGGC.

The table lists this clone with many counts. The read stops 3 residues short of the end of the CDR3; the missing end is completed from the germline J gene. The chain couples TRBV18 to TRBJ2-3; TRBD2 matches at 12 bases. The junction had 2 bases not matched to a gene; V was cut back by 3 bases and J by 1 base. CDR1 and CDR2 (germline): KGHSH, LQKENI. This CDR3 contains 16 residues. Incomplete CDR3 DNA: TGTGCCAGCTCACCTCGGACTAGCGGGGGCACAGATACG. This translates into CASSPRTSGGTDT. The whole CDR3 sequence is CASSPRTSGGTDTQYF.

This clone has a handful of counts. Partial CDR3 DNA: TGTGCCAGCAGCTCGGGACAGGCTCCCTACGAG. It translates to CASSSGQAPYE. The whole CDR3 is CASSSGQAPYEQYF. V gene TRBV7-9 combines with J gene TRBJ2-7, with TRBD1 identical over 8 bases. The read terminates 3 residues ahead of where the CDR3 ends, so the germline J gene completes it. J gave up 2 bases and V 4 bases, and 4 bases lay outside the gene matches. This CDR3 region has 14 residues. Germline V gives CDR1 SEHNR, CDR2 FQNEAQ (reference sequence).

The CDR3 loop is CASPAKYRAETQYF. The DNA read from the CDR3 is TGTGCCAGTCCAGCCAAGTACAGGGCAGAGACC. The chain links TRBV11-2 to TRBJ2-5; tentative D call: TRBD1 (6 bases). The sequenced fragment ends 3 residues before the CDR3 boundary, so the rest is inferred from the germline J gene. Trimming pared 9 bases from V and 4 bases from J, leaving 18 bases between. Germline V gives CDR1 SGHAT, CDR2 FQNNGV. The CDR3 covers 14 residues.

Ten or more counts support this clone. The read terminates 3 residues before the CDR3 end, so the remaining end is supplied by the germline J gene. The chain carries TRBV7-7 and TRBJ2-6; weak D call: TRBD2 (5 bases). Germline CDR1 is SSHAT and CDR2 is FNYEAQ (reference sequence). The CDR3 sequence is 13 residues long. CDR3 in amino acids: CASRGAGANVLTF. Partial CDR3 DNA: TGTGCTAGCCGGGGAGCTGGGGCCAACGTC.

This clone has a count of ten or more. The CDR3 end is not reached by the read, which stops 3 residues before it; the germline J gene fills it in. The chain carries TRBV20-1 and TRBJ1-4; 10 positions agree with TRBD1. The CDR3 is 15 amino acids. The germline V gene has CDR1 DFQATT and CDR2 SNEGSKA (reference sequence). V was clipped by 4 bases and J by 8 bases; unmatched bases: 10. The CDR3 DNA, read in part, is TGCAGTGCTATGGGACAGGGGAGTACGGGCGAAAAA. It codes for CSAMGQGSTGEK. The full-length CDR3 reads as CSAMGQGSTGEKLFF.

This clone was seen a few times. Coverage ceases 3 residues before the CDR3 finishes, and the germline J gene fills in the end. V usage is TRBV19 and J usage is TRBJ1-1; 7 positions agree with TRBD1. This CDR3 spans 15 amino acids. After removal of 8 bases from V and 1 base from J, the junction contained 10 bases not matched to a gene. Germline V CDR1 and CDR2: LNHDA, SQIVND (reference sequence). CDR3 DNA, as far as it was read: TGTGCCAGTTTTACAGGGGAGGTCTGGAACACTGAA. Protein sequence: CASFTGEVWNTE. The entire CDR3 sequence reads CASFTGEVWNTEAFF.

This clone has a count of ten or more. The read is 3 residues too short to cover the CDR3 end, so that end is filled in from the germline J gene. The chain is built from TRBV12-3 or TRBV12-4 and TRBJ2-1; 9 nucleotides line up with TRBD2. CDR3 length: 15 amino acids. V was clipped by 7 bases and J by 0 bases; unmatched bases: 4. The CDR3 reads CASTASGTSYNEQFF. The part of the CDR3 DNA that was read is TGTGCCAGCACGGCTAGCGGGACCTCCTACAATGAG.

This clone was seen at least ten times. The missing CDR3 end, 3 residues past where the read stops, is filled in from the germline J gene. The chain carries TRBV20-1 and TRBJ1-1; tentative D call: TRBD1 (6 bases). V lost 7 bases to trimming and J lost 0 bases, with 27 bases between them. The CDR3 sequence is 18 residues long. Looked up from germline, CDR1 is DFQATT and CDR2 is SNEGSKA (reference sequence). The part of the CDR3 DNA that was read is TGCAGTGTTCTAGCCTTAATTCTAGGACAGCCCATGAACACTGAA. The encoded protein is CSVLALILGQPMNTE. The whole CDR3 sequence is CSVLALILGQPMNTEAFF.

The chain's CDR3 is CASSFLGQNNEKLFF. The covered CDR3 bases are TGTGCCAGCAGCTTTTTGGGACAGAACAATGAAAAA. The chain employs TRBV7-9 and TRBJ1-4, with TRBD1 matching over 7 bases. From the germline J gene comes the end of the CDR3, since the read stops 3 residues before it. Germline V CDR1 and CDR2: SEHNR, FQNEAQ (reference sequence). The V segment lost 3 bases and the J segment 5 bases; nucleotides outside the gene matches: 6. This CDR3 has 15 amino acids.

In its sample, this clone was seen a few times. The CDR3 protein is CASSEQGGGNTIYF. The CDR3 bases that were read are TGTGCCAGCAGCGAACAGGGCGGTGGAAACACC. The gene calls are TRBV7-9 and TRBJ1-3; perhaps TRBD1 as D (6 bases). The read terminates 3 residues before the CDR3 end, so the remaining end is supplied by the germline J gene. The V gene's germline CDR1 is SEHNR and CDR2 FQNEAQ (reference sequence). The CDR3 loop spans 14 amino acids. V lost 5 bases and J lost 3, with 11 bases in between.

In this sample, this clone turned up many times. The read ends 3 residues before the CDR3 terminus; that terminus is restored from the germline J gene. The chain uses TRBV7-2 and TRBJ2-7, with TRBD1 matching over 8 bases. V was pared by 5 bases and J by 3 bases, with 9 bases of the junction left unmatched. The germline V gene encodes CDR1 SGHTA and CDR2 FQGNSA. The CDR3 sequence is 15 residues long. CDR3 loop: CASSLRQGPDYEQYF. The part of the CDR3 DNA that was read is TGTGCCAGCAGCCTCCGACAGGGGCCGGACTACGAG. The complete variable domain, with remaining parts taken from reference TRBV7-2 and TRBJ2-7, reads GAGVSQSPSNKVTEKGKDVELRCDPISGHTALYWYRQSLGQGLEFLIYFQGNSAPDKSGLPSDRFSAERTGGSVSTLTIQRTQQEDSAVYLCASSLRQGPDYEQYFGPGTRLTVT.

Of note for this clone: Read data end 3 residues before the CDR3 end; the end is taken from the germline J gene. The chain uses TRBV7-6 and TRBJ1-2; D is uncertain. Germline values: CDR1 SGHVS, CDR2 FNYEAQ. The CDR3 loop spans 15 amino acids. Deletions cut 2 bases from V and 4 bases from J, with 14 bases between. This CDR3 reads CASSLNRQALYGYTF. Incomplete CDR3 DNA: TGTGCCAGCAGCTTAAACAGACAAGCCCTCTATGGC. The whole variable domain, filled in from reference TRBV7-6 and TRBJ1-2, reads GAGVSQSPRYKVTKRGQDVALRCDPISGHVSLYWYRQALGQGPEFLTYFNYEAQQDKSGLPNDRFSAERPEGSISTLTIQRTEQRDSAMYRCASSLNRQALYGYTFGSGTRLTVV.

As to this clone: The CDR3 is cut off 3 residues early in the read; its end comes from the germline J gene. This chain joins TRBV6-2 or TRBV6-3 and TRBJ2-7; 9 bases map to TRBD1. Germline CDR1 MNHEY, CDR2 SVGEGT. The length of the CDR3 is 14 residues. V shed 7 bases and J 2 bases; nucleotides not matched to a gene: 6. CDR3 bases read: TGTGCCAGCACGTCACAGGGGGCCACCTACGAG. Protein: CASTSQGATYE. The whole CDR3 protein is CASTSQGATYEQYF.

This clone was counted a few times. The read is 3 residues too short to cover the CDR3 end, so that end is filled in from the germline J gene. The chain has TRBV30 and TRBJ2-1, with D perhaps TRBD1 (6 bases). Germline lookup yields CDR1 GTSNPN and CDR2 SVGIG (reference sequence). The CDR3 loop spans 11 amino acids. Trimming removed 8 bases at V and 7 bases at J, with 12 bases between. The sequenced CDR3 bases are TGTGCCGGCAACAGGGTGAATGAG. It translates to CAGNRVNE. The entire CDR3 reads CAGNRVNEQFF.

This clone was recorded at least ten times. The read ends 3 residues early relative to the CDR3; the germline J gene fills the gap. The chain links TRBV19 to TRBJ2-5; TRBD2 matches at 8 bases. The length of the CDR3 is 15 residues. CDR1 and CDR2 from the germline V gene are LNHDA and SQIVND (reference sequence). V shed 3 bases, J shed 5 bases, and the junction held 8 bases outside the gene matches. Here the CDR3 reads CASSIRGTRFETQYF. The sequenced part of the CDR3 DNA is TGTGCCAGTAGTATCCGGGGGACTAGGTTCGAGACC.

Turning to this clone: The DNA ends 3 residues before the CDR3 does, and the rest of the CDR3 is filled in from the germline J gene. J is TRBJ2-7 and V is TRBV23-1, with 10 bases identical to TRBD1. TRBV23-1 is recorded as an ORF, its role being uncertain. V was pared by 9 bases and J by 1 base, with 18 bases of the junction left unmatched. The CDR3 runs 18 residues. CDR3 amino acids: CARGEGTGVPGLSYEQYF. Incomplete CDR3 DNA: TGCGCCAGGGGAGAAGGGACAGGGGTACCCGGATTGTCCTACGAG.

This clone has at least ten counts. The CDR3 goes on 3 residues after the read ends, and that part is filled in from the germline J gene. The chain carries TRBV20-1 and TRBJ1-3; TRBD1 is a possible D gene (5 bases). The CDR3 has 13 amino acids. Deletions cut 6 bases from V and 9 bases from J, with 18 bases between. CDR1 DFQATT and CDR2 SNEGSKA come from the germline V gene (reference sequence). The CDR3 DNA, read in part, is TGCAGTGCCTTGGACGGCGCGGGGGGCACC. Translated, it gives CSALDGAGGT. The entire CDR3 is CSALDGAGGTIYF.